This T cell receptor beta chain was identified in a study of blood T cell repertoires in COVID-19. The repertoire was sequenced with immunoSEQ multiplex PCR; TCRdb's copy has only in-frame clones and lacks some. The data contain about 250,000 clones, 80% to 90% of them singletons. Germline CDR1 is MGHRA and CDR2 is YSYEKL. The CDR3 extends over 13 amino acids. With 1 base removed from V and 3 bases from J, the gap between germline ends came to 6 bases. The source material was peripheral blood. V and J are TRBV4-1 and TRBJ1-2, with D perhaps TRBD1 (5 bases). The source of this sequence is a man older than 75 with acute or convalescent COVID-19. The CDR3 is CASSQARDYGYTF. The DNA of the CDR3 is TGCGCCAGCAGCCAAGCCAGGGACTATGGCTACACCTTC.